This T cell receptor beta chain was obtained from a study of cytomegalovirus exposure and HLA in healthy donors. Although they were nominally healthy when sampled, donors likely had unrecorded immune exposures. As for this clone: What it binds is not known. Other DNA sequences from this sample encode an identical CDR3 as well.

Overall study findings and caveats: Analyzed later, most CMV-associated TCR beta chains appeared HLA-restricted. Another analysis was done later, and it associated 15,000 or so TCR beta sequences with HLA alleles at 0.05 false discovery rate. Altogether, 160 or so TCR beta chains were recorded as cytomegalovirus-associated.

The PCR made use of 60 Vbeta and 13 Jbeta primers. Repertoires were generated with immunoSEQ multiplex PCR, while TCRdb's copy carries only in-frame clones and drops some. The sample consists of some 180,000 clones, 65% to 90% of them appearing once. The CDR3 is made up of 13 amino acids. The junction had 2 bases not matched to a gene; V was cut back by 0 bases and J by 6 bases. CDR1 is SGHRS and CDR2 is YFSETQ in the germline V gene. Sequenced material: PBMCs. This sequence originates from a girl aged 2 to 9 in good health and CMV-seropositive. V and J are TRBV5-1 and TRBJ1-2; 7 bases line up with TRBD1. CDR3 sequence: CASSLDRGDGYTF. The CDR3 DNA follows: TGCGCCAGCAGCTTGGACAGGGGTGATGGCTACACCTTC.